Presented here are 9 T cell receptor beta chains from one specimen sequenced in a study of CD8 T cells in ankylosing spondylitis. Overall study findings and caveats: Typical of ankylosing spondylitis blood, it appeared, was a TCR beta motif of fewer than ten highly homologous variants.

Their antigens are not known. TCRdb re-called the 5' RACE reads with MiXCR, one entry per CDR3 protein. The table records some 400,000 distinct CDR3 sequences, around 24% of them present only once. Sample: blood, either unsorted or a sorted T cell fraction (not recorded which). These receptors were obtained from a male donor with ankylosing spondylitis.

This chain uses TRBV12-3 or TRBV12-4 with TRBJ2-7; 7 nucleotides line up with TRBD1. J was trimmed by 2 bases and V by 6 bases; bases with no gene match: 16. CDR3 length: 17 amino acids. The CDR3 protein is CASSTVLSDRETYEQYF. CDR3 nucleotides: TGTGCCAGCAGCACCGTCCTCTCTGACAGGGAAACCTACGAGCAGTACTTC.

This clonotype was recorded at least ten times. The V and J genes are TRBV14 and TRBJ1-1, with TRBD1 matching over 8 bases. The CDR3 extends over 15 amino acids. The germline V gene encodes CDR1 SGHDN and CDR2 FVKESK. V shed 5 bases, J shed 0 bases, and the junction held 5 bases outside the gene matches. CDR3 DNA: TGTGCCAGCAGCAGGACAGGGTATTTGAACACTGAAGCTTTCTTT. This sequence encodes CASSRTGYLNTEAFF.

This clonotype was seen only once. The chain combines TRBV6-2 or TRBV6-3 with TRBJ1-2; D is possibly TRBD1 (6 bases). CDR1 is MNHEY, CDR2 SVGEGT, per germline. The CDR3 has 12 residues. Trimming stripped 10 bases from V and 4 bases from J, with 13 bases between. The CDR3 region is CAITTGAYGYTF. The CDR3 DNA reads TGTGCCATAACGACAGGAGCCTATGGCTACACCTTC.

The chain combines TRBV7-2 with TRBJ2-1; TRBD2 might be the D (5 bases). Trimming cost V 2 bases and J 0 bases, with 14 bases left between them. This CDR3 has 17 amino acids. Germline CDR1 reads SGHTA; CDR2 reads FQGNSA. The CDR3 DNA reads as TGTGCCAGCAGCTTAAGGCGTCTGAGCGGCTCCTACAATGAGCAGTTCTTC. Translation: CASSLRRLSGSYNEQFF.

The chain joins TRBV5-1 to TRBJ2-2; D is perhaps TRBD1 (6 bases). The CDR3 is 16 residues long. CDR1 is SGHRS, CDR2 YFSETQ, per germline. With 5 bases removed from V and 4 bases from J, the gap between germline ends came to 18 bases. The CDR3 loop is CASRSQGRGSTGELFF. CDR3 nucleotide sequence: TGCGCCAGCAGATCACAGGGTCGGGGATCCACCGGGGAGCTGTTTTTT.

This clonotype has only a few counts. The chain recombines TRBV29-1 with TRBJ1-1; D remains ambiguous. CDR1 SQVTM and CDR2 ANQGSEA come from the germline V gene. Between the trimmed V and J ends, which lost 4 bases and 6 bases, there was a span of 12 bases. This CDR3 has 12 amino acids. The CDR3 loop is CSVVADRAEAFF. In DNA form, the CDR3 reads TGCAGCGTTGTCGCGGATAGGGCTGAAGCTTTCTTT. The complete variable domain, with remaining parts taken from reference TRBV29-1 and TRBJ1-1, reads SAVISQKPSRDICQRGTSLTIQCQVDSQVTMMFWYRQQPGQSLTLIATANQGSEATYESGFVIDKFPISRPNLTFSTLTVSNMSPEDSSIYLCSVVADRAEAFFGQGTRLTVV.

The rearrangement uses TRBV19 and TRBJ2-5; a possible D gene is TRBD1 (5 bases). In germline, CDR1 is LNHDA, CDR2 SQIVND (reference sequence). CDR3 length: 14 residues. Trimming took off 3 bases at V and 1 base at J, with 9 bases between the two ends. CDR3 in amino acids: CASSITGFQETQYF. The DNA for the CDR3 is TGTGCCAGTAGTATCACAGGTTTCCAAGAGACCCAGTACTTC.

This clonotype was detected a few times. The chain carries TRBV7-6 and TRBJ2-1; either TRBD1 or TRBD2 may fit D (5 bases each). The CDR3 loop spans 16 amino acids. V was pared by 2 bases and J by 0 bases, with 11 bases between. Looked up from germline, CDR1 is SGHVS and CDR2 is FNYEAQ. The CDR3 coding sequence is TGTGCCAGCAGCTTACGAGGGACCAGCTCCTACAATGAGCAGTTCTTC. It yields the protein CASSLRGTSSYNEQFF.

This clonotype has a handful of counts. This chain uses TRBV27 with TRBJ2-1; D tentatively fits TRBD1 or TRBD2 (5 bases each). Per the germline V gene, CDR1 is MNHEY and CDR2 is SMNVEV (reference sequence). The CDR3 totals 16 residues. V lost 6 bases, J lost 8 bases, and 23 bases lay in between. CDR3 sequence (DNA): TGTGCCAGCAGCCTGGCTCCCGAGGGGTCTGCATATGAGCAGTTCTTC. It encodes CASSLAPEGSAYEQFF.